The 18 T cell receptor beta chains in this list originate from one sample, sequenced in a study of blood T cell repertoires in COVID-19. Assay used: immunoSEQ multiplex PCR; TCRdb lists only in-frame clones, some missing. This sample carries about 72,000 clones, around 86% of them seen once, and the ten largest clones take around 9.9%. The sample comprised peripheral blood. The receptors here all came from a man in his sixties or seventies with active or convalescent COVID-19.

V and J are TRBV7-6 and TRBJ2-5; 9 nucleotides match TRBD2. Trimming took 1 base from V and 3 from J; bases not matched to a gene: 6. The germline V gene encodes CDR1 SGHVS and CDR2 FNYEAQ. The CDR3 extends over 16 amino acids. The CDR3 sequence is CASSLGLAGQKETQYF. CDR3 coding DNA: TGTGCCAGCAGCTTAGGGCTAGCGGGGCAGAAAGAGACCCAGTACTTC.

The chain recombines TRBV19 with TRBJ1-5; perhaps TRBD1 as D (5 bases). The germline CDR1 and CDR2 sequences are LNHDA and SQIVND (reference sequence). Trimming cost V 6 bases and J 3 bases, with 12 bases left between them. The CDR3 totals 14 residues. CDR3: CASSPAGDNQPQHF. The CDR3 nucleotides are TGTGCCAGTAGCCCGGCGGGGGACAATCAGCCCCAGCATTTT.

This chain joins TRBV15 and TRBJ2-3, with TRBD2 identical over 8 bases. Germline CDR1 reads LNHNV; CDR2 reads YYDKDF (reference sequence). J gave up 4 bases and V 0 bases, and 6 bases lay outside the gene matches. This CDR3 has 16 amino acids. The CDR3 DNA is TGTGCCACCAGCAGAGAGACTAGCGTAGGTTCAGATACGCAGTATTTT. Its protein product is CATSRETSVGSDTQYF.

The rearrangement joins TRBV19 to TRBJ1-5; 8 nucleotides align to TRBD1. The CDR3 covers 15 residues. Looked up from germline, CDR1 is LNHDA and CDR2 is SQIVND (reference sequence). Trimming at V came to 1 base and at J to 6 bases, leaving 5 bases not matched to a gene. The DNA of the CDR3 is TGTGCCAGTAGTATAGGGACCAGGGGGCCTCAGCCCCAGCATTTT. It translates to CASSIGTRGPQPQHF. The full variable domain, in which reference TRBV19 and TRBJ1-5 provide the parts outside the CDR3, is DGGITQSPKYLFRKEGQNVTLSCEQNLNHDAMYWYRQDPGQGLRLIYYSQIVNDFQKGDIAEGYSVSREKKESFPLTVTSAQKNPTAFYLCASSIGTRGPQPQHFGDGTRLSIL.

The rearrangement joins TRBV6-5 to TRBJ2-7; no firm D call. The germline V and J ends were trimmed by 7 bases and 1 base, with 11 bases remaining between them. This CDR3 is 13 amino acids long. Germline CDR1 reads MNHEY; CDR2 reads SVGAGI. CDR3 nucleotide sequence: TGTGCCAGCACCCCCACCGGGTCCTACGAGCAGTACTTC. Translation gives CASTPTGSYEQYF.

The J gene is TRBJ2-2, the V gene TRBV19; possibly TRBD2 for D (6 bases). V lost 5 bases to trimming and J lost 3 bases, with 13 bases between them. CDR1 and CDR2 from the germline V gene are LNHDA and SQIVND (reference sequence). There are 15 residues in the CDR3. The CDR3 region has the DNA TGTGCCAGTAGTGGGGACTGGGGAGACACCGGGGAGCTGTTTTTT. This sequence encodes CASSGDWGDTGELFF. Drawing the rest from reference TRBV19 and TRBJ2-2, the complete variable domain is DGGITQSPKYLFRKEGQNVTLSCEQNLNHDAMYWYRQDPGQGLRLIYYSQIVNDFQKGDIAEGYSVSREKKESFPLTVTSAQKNPTAFYLCASSGDWGDTGELFFGEGSRLTVL.

The chain combines TRBV9 with TRBJ2-5; the D is unclear. Per the germline V gene, CDR1 is SGDLS and CDR2 is YYNGEE. The CDR3 sequence is 15 residues long. V was trimmed by 6 bases and J by 4 bases, leaving 19 bases between them. The CDR3 reads CASTPGARQSETQYF. In DNA, the CDR3 is TGTGCCAGCACCCCCGGCGCCCGACAATCAGAGACCCAGTACTTC.

V usage is TRBV28 and J usage is TRBJ1-5; 7 bases match TRBD1. The CDR3 length is 16 residues. Unmatched junction bases numbered 11, after V lost 6 bases and J lost 3 bases. CDR1 is MDHEN, CDR2 SYDVKM, per germline. CDR3 loop: CASRPGGQWDNQPQHF. The CDR3 DNA sequence: TGTGCCAGCAGACCCGGGGGACAGTGGGACAATCAGCCCCAGCATTTT.

This clone was seen more than once but under ten times. The CDR3 nucleotides are TGTGCCAGCAGCGTATCTGGGTCAGGGGCCCAGTACTTC. Translating gives CASSVSGSGAQYF. The V gene is TRBV9, the J gene TRBJ2-5, with D perhaps matching TRBD1 (6 bases). Between the trimmed V and J ends, which lost 1 base and 9 bases, there was a span of 13 bases. CDR3 length: 13 amino acids. Germline V gene data show CDR1 as SGDLS and CDR2 as YYNGEE.

The genes are TRBV28 and TRBJ2-2, with a tentative D call TRBD1 (8 bases). The V end was cut by 5 bases, the J end by 3 bases, with 16 bases between. This CDR3 spans 16 amino acids. Per germline, CDR1 MDHEN and CDR2 SYDVKM. In nucleotides, the CDR3 is TGTGCCAGCAGTAACACAGGGGGAGGGTACACCGGGGAGCTGTTTTTT. Translating it yields CASSNTGGGYTGELFF. Combining the CDR3 with reference TRBV28 and TRBJ2-2 gives the whole variable domain DVKVTQSSRYLVKRTGEKVFLECVQDMDHENMFWYRQDPGLGLRLIYFSYDVKMKEKGDIPEGYSVSREKKERFSLILESASTNQTSMYLCASSNTGGGYTGELFFGEGSRLTVL.

The J gene is TRBJ2-7, the V gene TRBV6-2 or TRBV6-3; D perhaps matches TRBD2 (6 bases). V gave up 1 base and J gave up 2 bases, with 12 bases separating them. Germline CDR1 reads MNHEY; CDR2 reads SVGEGT. The CDR3 contains 15 residues. The CDR3 DNA reads as TGTGCCAGCAGTTACTTTGGGACTGAACCCTACGAGCAGTACTTC. Its translation: CASSYFGTEPYEQYF.

The chain carries TRBV29-1 and TRBJ1-2, with a possible D match to TRBD1 (5 bases). The V end lost 4 bases, the J end lost 1 base, and 16 bases lay between the germline ends. This CDR3 region has 15 residues. Germline CDR1 SQVTM, CDR2 ANQGSEA. The DNA for the CDR3 is TGCAGCGTTGGGGGCAGTTTAACGCTTAACTATGGCTACACCTTC. Translated: CSVGGSLTLNYGYTF.

There are a few counts of this clone. This sequence joins TRBV5-1 and TRBJ2-1, with 10 bases identical to TRBD2. The CDR3 loop spans 15 amino acids. Germline CDR1 is SGHRS and CDR2 is YFSETQ. With V trimmed by 4 bases and J by 3 bases, 4 bases remained unmatched. This CDR3 reads CASSPGTSDYNEQFF. The CDR3 DNA follows: TGCGCCAGCAGCCCCGGGACTAGCGACTACAATGAGCAGTTCTTC.

This clone has more than one count but fewer than ten. The chain uses TRBV27 and TRBJ2-5; tentatively, D is TRBD2 (6 bases). CDR1 and CDR2 from the germline V gene are MNHEY and SMNVEV (reference sequence). This CDR3 has 13 amino acids. Trimming left V 3 bases short and J 5 bases short, with 10 bases between. DNA for the CDR3: TGTGCCAGCAGTTTCGGGACTTGGGAGACCCAGTACTTC. The encoded protein is CASSFGTWETQYF.

The chain recombines TRBV28 with TRBJ2-7; D possibly corresponds to TRBD1 (5 bases). From germline, CDR1 is MDHEN and CDR2 SYDVKM. This CDR3 region has 12 residues. The germline V and J ends were trimmed by 5 bases and 2 bases, with 7 bases remaining between them. As DNA, the CDR3 is TGTGCCAGCAGTCTGGACACCTACGAGCAGTACTTC. This codes for CASSLDTYEQYF.

This clone was recorded once. The chain uses TRBV9 and TRBJ2-1, with 8 bases aligning to TRBD2. Germline V lookup: CDR1 SGDLS, CDR2 YYNGEE. The CDR3 is 16 residues long. J lost 4 bases, V lost 1 base, and 7 bases had no gene match. In DNA, the CDR3 is TGTGCCAGCAGCGTATGGGGATCGGGGGGGTACAATGAGCAGTTCTTC. Protein sequence: CASSVWGSGGYNEQFF.

The chain recombines TRBV15 with TRBJ1-2, with D possibly matching TRBD1 (5 bases). Germline-derived CDR1 and CDR2 are LNHNV and YYDKDF (reference sequence). The CDR3 covers 14 residues. V was pared by 11 bases and J by 5 bases, with 21 bases between. CDR3 amino acids: CAVRDEGARYGYTF. The CDR3 DNA reads TGTGCCGTTAGAGATGAAGGGGCGCGTTATGGCTACACCTTC.

The V and J genes are TRBV3-1 (or the pseudogene TRBV3-2) and TRBJ1-3; no clear D gene. Germline V gives CDR1 LGHDT, CDR2 YNNKEL (reference sequence). V was trimmed by 2 bases and J by 0 bases, leaving 14 bases between them. CDR3 length: 17 residues. CDR3 sequence reads: CASSQLGVRRSGNTIYF. CDR3 nucleotide sequence: TGTGCCAGCAGCCAACTAGGCGTCCGCCGCTCTGGAAACACCATATATTTT.